This is a list of T cell receptor beta chains from one sample in a study of Graves' ophthalmopathy and Graves' hyperthyroidism. TCRdb re-called the multiplex PCR reads through MiXCR, storing one row per CDR3 protein. Among around 340,000 distinct CDR3 sequences, about 17% were seen once, and the ten largest hold approximately 13%. What was sequenced was peripheral blood. These receptors were taken from an adult man with Graves' ophthalmopathy. Each CDR3 is given with its conserved first and last residue. A D gene is named only where the DNA matches it firmly. Clone size is stated in some rows and not others, as once, few, many or a class when expanded.

>TRBJ2-5|TRBV5-6|TRBD1|16|many
CASSFRTGQLQETQYF
TGTGCCAGCAGCTTCCGGACAGGACAACTTCAAGAGACCCAGTACTTC
>TRBJ2-5|TRBV19|TRBD2|15|-
CASSITSGIQETQYF
TGTGCCAGTAGTATAACTAGCGGGATCCAAGAGACCCAGTACTTC
>TRBJ2-5|TRBV24-1|-|15|-
CATSDVGGLQETQYF
TGTGCCACCAGTGATGTCGGGGGTCTCCAAGAGACCCAGTACTTC
>TRBJ2-2|TRBV6-2/TRBV6-3|-|14|-
CASSNSGVAGELFF
TGTGCCAGCAGTAACTCCGGGGTGGCCGGGGAGCTGTTTTTT
>TRBJ2-7|TRBV20-1|TRBD2|17|-
CSARDLLTSGSTYEQYF
TGCAGTGCTAGAGACCTACTGACTAGCGGGAGTACCTACGAGCAGTACTTC
>TRBJ1-1|TRBV6-2/TRBV6-3|-|14|-
CAIGRRHSNTEAFF
TGTGCCATAGGACGACGACACTCGAACACTGAAGCTTTCTTT
>TRBJ2-2|TRBV11-2|-|17|many
CASSSPLAGWNTGELFF
TGTGCCAGCAGCTCCCCCCTCGCGGGATGGAACACCGGGGAGCTGTTTTTT
>TRBJ2-7|TRBV13|-|14|many
CASSLGLTPYEQYF
TGTGCCAGCAGCCTAGGACTAACTCCATACGAGCAGTACTTC
>TRBJ2-7|TRBV6-2/TRBV6-3|-|11|many
CASNRGSEQYF
TGTGCCAGCAATCGGGGAAGCGAGCAGTACTTC
>TRBJ1-2|TRBV6-5|-|13|-
CASRSPPNYGYTF
TGTGCCAGCAGGTCCCCGCCTAACTATGGCTACACCTTC
>TRBJ2-7|TRBV20-1|-|15|many
CSARTERGTLRGQYF
TGCAGTGCTAGAACCGAGAGGGGCACCCTACGAGGGCAGTACTTC
>TRBJ1-1|TRBV18|-|14|few
CASSPPSMNTEAFF
TGTGCCAGCTCACCACCCTCGATGAACACTGAAGCTTTCTTT
>TRBJ1-2|TRBV6-1|-|13|-
CASRIGQSYGYTF
TGTGCCAGCAGGATCGGACAGAGTTATGGCTACACCTTC
>TRBJ1-5|TRBV6-2/TRBV6-3|-|13|many
CASTTSRAVPQHF
TGTGCCAGCACCACCTCCCGGGCGGTACCCCAGCATTTT
>TRBJ1-5|TRBV19|TRBD1|18|few
CASSPGQGAFVRNQPQHF
TGTGCCAGTAGTCCGGGACAGGGGGCTTTTGTTAGAAATCAGCCCCAGCATTTT
>TRBJ2-5|TRBV30|-|14|many
CAWSPGSEGETQYF
TGTGCCTGGAGCCCGGGATCTGAGGGAGAGACCCAGTACTTC
>TRBJ2-7|TRBV6-5|-|17|-
CASSYSFFGTGVYEQYF
TGTGCCAGCAGTTACTCGTTTTTTGGAACGGGAGTCTACGAGCAGTACTTC
>TRBJ1-1|TRBV2|-|13|-
CATRDIENTEAFF
TGTGCCACCAGGGACATCGAGAACACTGAAGCTTTCTTT
>TRBJ2-7|TRBV10-3|TRBD1|13|many
CAIGRQGAYEQYF
TGTGCCATCGGGAGACAGGGGGCCTACGAGCAGTACTTC
>TRBJ2-7|TRBV6-1|-|15|many
CASSEAGAPVYEQYF
TGTGCCAGCAGTGAAGCGGGGGCCCCCGTTTACGAGCAGTACTTC
>TRBJ2-5|TRBV4-3|-|15|many
CASSPAPGYQETQYF
TGCGCCAGCAGCCCGGCGCCCGGGTACCAAGAGACCCAGTACTTC
>TRBJ1-1|TRBV20-1|-|12|once
CSARPGHTEAFF
TGCAGTGCTAGACCGGGACACACTGAAGCTTTCTTT
>TRBJ2-7|TRBV29-1|-|12|many
CSVVVSSYEQYF
TGCAGCGTTGTTGTCAGCTCCTACGAGCAGTACTTC
>TRBJ2-5|TRBV27|TRBD2|15|many
CASSRALAGGETQYF
TGTGCCAGCAGTCGAGCCCTAGCGGGGGGGGAGACCCAGTACTTC
>TRBJ1-5|TRBV5-5|-|14|many
CASSSGINNQPQHF
TGTGCCAGCAGCTCCGGGATAAACAATCAGCCCCAGCATTTT
>TRBJ1-1|TRBV5-8|-|11|many
CASSSLLEAFF
TGTGCCAGCAGCTCGCTTCTAGAAGCTTTCTTT
>TRBJ2-7|TRBV12-3/TRBV12-4|-|13|many
CASSHGDSYEQYF
TGTGCCAGCAGCCACGGGGACTCCTACGAGCAGTACTTC
>TRBJ2-5|TRBV19|-|16|many
CASSIPRGVFFETQYF
TGTGCCAGTAGTATCCCGCGAGGGGTGTTCTTTGAGACCCAGTACTTC